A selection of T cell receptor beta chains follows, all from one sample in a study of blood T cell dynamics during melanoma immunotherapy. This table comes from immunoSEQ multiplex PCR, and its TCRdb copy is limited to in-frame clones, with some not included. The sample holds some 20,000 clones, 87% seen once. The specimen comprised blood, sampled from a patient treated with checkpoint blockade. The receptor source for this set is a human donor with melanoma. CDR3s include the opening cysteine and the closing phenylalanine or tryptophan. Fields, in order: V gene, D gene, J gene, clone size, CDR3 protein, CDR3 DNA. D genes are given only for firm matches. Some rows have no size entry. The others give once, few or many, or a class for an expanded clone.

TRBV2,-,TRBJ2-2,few,CASSGLGGGELFF,TGTGCCAGCAGTGGACTAGGGGGCGGGGAGCTGTTTTTT
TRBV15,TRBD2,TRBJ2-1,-,CATSLAGGGNEQFF,TGTGCCACCAGCCTAGCGGGAGGTGGGAATGAGCAGTTCTTC
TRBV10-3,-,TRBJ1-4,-,CAISKEPTNEKLFF,TGTGCCATCAGTAAGGAGCCAACTAATGAAAAACTGTTTTTT
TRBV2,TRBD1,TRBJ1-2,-,CASTLPGTGGFGYTF,TGTGCCAGCACCTTACCCGGGACAGGGGGCTTTGGCTACACCTTC
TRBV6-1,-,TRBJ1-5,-,CASSGPAGYGNQPQHF,TGTGCCAGCAGTGGGCCCGCAGGGTACGGCAATCAGCCCCAGCATTTT
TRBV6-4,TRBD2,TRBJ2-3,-,CASSAQAGGSTDTQYF,TGTGCCAGCAGCGCCCAGGCGGGAGGAAGCACAGATACGCAGTATTTT
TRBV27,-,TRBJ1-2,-,CASSPREDYGYTF,TGTGCCAGCAGCCCCAGGGAGGACTATGGCTACACCTTC
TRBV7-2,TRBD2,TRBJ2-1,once,CASSPGTSGSNEQFF,TGTGCCAGCAGCCCCGGGACTAGCGGGTCCAATGAGCAGTTCTTC
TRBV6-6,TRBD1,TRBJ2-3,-,CASSGTGTTDTQYF,TGTGCCAGCAGCGGGACAGGGACCACAGATACGCAGTATTTT
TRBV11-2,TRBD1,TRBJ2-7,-,CASSSPPTGLRDEQYF,TGTGCCAGCAGCTCTCCCCCGACAGGGCTCAGGGACGAGCAGTACTTC
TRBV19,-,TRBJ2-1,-,CASSRQDSYNEQFF,TGTGCCAGTAGTAGACAGGACTCCTACAATGAGCAGTTCTTC
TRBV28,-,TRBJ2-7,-,CASSFPGPNYEQYF,TGTGCCAGCAGTTTTCCAGGACCGAACTACGAGCAGTACTTC
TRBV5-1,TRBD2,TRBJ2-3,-,CASSPGGSGSVPHSDTQYF,TGCGCCAGCAGCCCCGGCGGTAGCGGGAGCGTTCCTCATTCAGATACGCAGTATTTT
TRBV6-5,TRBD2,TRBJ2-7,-,CASSYSGTSSYEQYF,TGTGCCAGCAGTTACTCAGGGACTAGCAGCTACGAGCAGTACTTC
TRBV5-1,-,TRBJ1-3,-,CASSLGGEGNTIYF,TGCGCCAGCAGCTTAGGCGGGGAAGGAAACACCATATATTTT
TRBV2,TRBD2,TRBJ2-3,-,CASIREGLAGVADTQYF,TGTGCCAGCATAAGAGAGGGACTAGCGGGAGTCGCAGATACGCAGTATTTT
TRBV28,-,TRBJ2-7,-,CASSPQDRPPEQYF,TGTGCCAGCAGTCCACAAGACCGGCCCCCCGAGCAGTACTTC
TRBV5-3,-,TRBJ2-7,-,CARSSRHLSYEQYF,TGTGCCAGAAGCTCCCGGCACCTATCCTACGAGCAGTACTTC
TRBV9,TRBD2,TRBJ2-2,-,CASSVGGLAGVTGELFF,TGTGCCAGCAGCGTAGGAGGGCTAGCGGGAGTCACCGGGGAGCTGTTTTTT
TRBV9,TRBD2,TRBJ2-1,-,CASSVAAGGFSGDEQFF,TGTGCCAGCAGCGTAGCAGCGGGAGGGTTTAGCGGTGATGAGCAGTTCTTC
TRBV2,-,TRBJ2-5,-,CASSWDRGEQYF,TGTGCCAGCTCCTGGGACCGAGGGGAGCAGTACTTC
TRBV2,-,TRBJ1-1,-,CASREQGMNTEAFF,TGTGCCAGCAGAGAACAGGGTATGAACACTGAAGCTTTCTTT
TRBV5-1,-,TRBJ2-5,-,CASSLEEGETQYF,TGCGCCAGCAGCTTGGAGGAGGGTGAGACCCAGTACTTC
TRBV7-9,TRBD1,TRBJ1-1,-,CASSPPGTESTEAFF,TGTGCCAGCAGCCCCCCCGGGACAGAAAGCACTGAAGCTTTCTTT
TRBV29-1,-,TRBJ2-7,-,CSVVGGKAYEQYF,TGCAGCGTTGTAGGGGGGAAAGCCTACGAGCAGTACTTC
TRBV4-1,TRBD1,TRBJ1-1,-,CASSQEGQVNTEAFF,TGCGCCAGCAGCCAAGAAGGACAGGTGAACACTGAAGCTTTCTTT
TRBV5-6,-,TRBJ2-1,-,CASSPSSSGNNEQFF,TGTGCCAGCAGCCCCTCTAGCTCCGGTAACAATGAGCAGTTCTTC
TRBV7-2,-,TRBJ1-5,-,CASSLGVGGSNQPQHF,TGTGCCAGCAGCTTAGGTGTCGGCGGTAGCAATCAGCCCCAGCATTTT
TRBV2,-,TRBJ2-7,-,CASSPGSTNEQYF,TGTGCCAGCAGTCCGGGATCAACCAACGAGCAGTACTTC
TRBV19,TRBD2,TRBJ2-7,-,CASSIGEGYEQYF,TGTGCCAGTAGTATCGGGGAGGGCTACGAGCAGTACTTC
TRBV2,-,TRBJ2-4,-,CASSELLWEAENIQYF,TGTGCCAGCAGTGAACTCCTCTGGGAGGCAGAAAACATTCAGTACTTC
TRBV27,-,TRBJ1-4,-,CASGQIATNEKLFF,TGTGCCAGCGGTCAGATTGCAACTAATGAAAAACTGTTTTTT